This T cell receptor beta chain came from a study of T cells in localized non-small cell lung cancer. The study's findings and limits: T cell clonality was highest in uninvolved adjacent lung, above tumor. Elevated circulating T cell density in blood was associated with longer overall survival. A single tumor region was sequenced, leaving heterogeneity possible. When the top 100 tumor clones were examined, a median approximately 59 of them also appeared in the adjacent lung, which was paired and uninvolved.

The CDR3 has 14 amino acids. Some clones are missing from TCRdb's copy, which holds only in-frame ones; the method was immunoSEQ multiplex PCR. Of 23,000 or so clones listed, 70% to 90% were seen once; the top ten hold 5.8%. In its sample, this clone was seen once. Its antigen is not known. This rearrangement joins TRBV21-1 to TRBJ1-2. TRBV21-1 is an annotated pseudogene. This sequence was found in a male donor at least 60 years old with stage II squamous cell lung carcinoma. Material: peripheral blood, obtained before any cancer treatment. The CDR3 region has the DNA TGTGCCAGCAGCAAAGCAGGGGGGGACTATGGCTACACCTTC. This codes for CASSKAGGDYGYTF.